This is a list of T cell receptor beta chains from one sample in a study of T cell responses to AZD1222 COVID-19 vaccine. Generated by immunoSEQ multiplex PCR, the TCRdb table keeps only in-frame clones and is missing some. The profile shows around 140,000 clones, around nine tenths of them singletons. The sequencing used peripheral blood, collected on day 0 of AZD1222 vaccination. These receptors were obtained from an adult in good health. The CDR3 runs from the conserved cysteine through the conserved F or W. The D gene is left open where the match is weak. Clone size is not always given. Where it is, it says once, few, many or a class for expanded clones.

J	V	size	D	DNA	CDR3
TRBJ2-5	TRBV5-4	NA	NA	TGTGCCAGCAGCATGGGGGTCCTAGCACAAGAGACCCAGTACTTC	CASSMGVLAQETQYF
TRBJ1-2	TRBV27	NA	NA	TGTGCCAGCAGTAGAGGGTCAGGGACTTTACTAGGGTATGGCTACACCTTC	CASSRGSGTLLGYGYTF
TRBJ1-6	TRBV7-9	NA	NA	TGTGCCAGCAGCTTCGGGGGGCGGGCCCTTTTGTCAGCCCTCCACTTT	CASSFGGRALLSALHF
TRBJ1-5	TRBV9	NA	TRBD1	TGTGCCAGCAGCGAGCAGGGGGCGAGCAATCAGCCCCAGCATTTT	CASSEQGASNQPQHF
TRBJ1-5	TRBV5-8	NA	NA	TGTGCCAGCAGCTCGATAGACTACCGGGCCAGCCAGCCCCAGCATTTT	CASSSIDYRASQPQHF
TRBJ2-5	TRBV14	NA	TRBD2	TGTGCCAGCAGCCAAGCAGCGGGGTCGATATCGGGGACCCAGTACTTC	CASSQAAGSISGTQYF
TRBJ1-1	TRBV5-1	NA	NA	TGCGCCAGCAGCTTGGATGGGGGCACTGAAGCTTTCTTT	CASSLDGGTEAFF
TRBJ2-3	TRBV5-1	NA	NA	TGCGCCAGCAGCCCCGGGACTAGCACAGATACGCAGTATTTT	CASSPGTSTDTQYF
TRBJ1-1	TRBV6-2/TRBV6-3	NA	NA	TGTGCCAGCAGTTACTGGTCAGGGGCTGAAGCTTTCTTT	CASSYWSGAEAFF
TRBJ2-1	TRBV7-2	NA	TRBD2	TGTGCCAGCAGCTTAGAACTAGCGGGGGGCCAGTATGAGCAGTTCTTC	CASSLELAGGQYEQFF
TRBJ2-3	TRBV14	NA	NA	TGTGCCAGCAGTAACCCCGGGACAGATACGCAGTATTTT	CASSNPGTDTQYF
TRBJ1-2	TRBV24-1	once	TRBD1	TGTGCCACCAGTGTAACAGGGGGGGATGGCTACACCTTC	CATSVTGGDGYTF
TRBJ2-3	TRBV10-3	NA	TRBD2	TGTGCCATCGCTGGGTTAAGCGGGGGGGCTACAGATACGCAGTATTTT	CAIAGLSGGATDTQYF
TRBJ1-2	TRBV5-4	once	TRBD1	TGTGCCAGCAACCCTCAGGGGGTCGACTATGGCTACACCTTC	CASNPQGVDYGYTF
TRBJ2-7	TRBV27	once	NA	TGTGCCAGCAGTTTATCTTCCGGGACTGGGGACTTCAAGAGGTACTTC	CASSLSSGTGDFKRYF
TRBJ1-1	TRBV18	NA	NA	TGTGCCAGCTCACCAAACCAAGGATCGGTCACTGAAGCTTTCTTT	CASSPNQGSVTEAFF
TRBJ1-2	TRBV12-3/TRBV12-4	NA	NA	TGTGCCAGCAGCAAAGACAGTCATGGCTACACCTTC	CASSKDSHGYTF
TRBJ2-3	TRBV23-1	NA	NA	TGCGCCAGCAGTCAACGGGAGAAAATGGATACGCAGTATTTT	CASSQREKMDTQYF
TRBJ2-3	TRBV29-1	once	TRBD2	TGCAGCGTTGAAACGACTAGCGGTAGCACAGATACGCAGTATTTT	CSVETTSGSTDTQYF
TRBJ1-3	TRBV5-4	NA	NA	TGTGCCAGCAGCCCCTTTGGGCCCTCTGGAAACACCATATATTTT	CASSPFGPSGNTIYF
TRBJ1-2	TRBV14	once	TRBD1	TGTGCCAGCAGCCCCCAGGACAGGTCCCCCTATGGCTACACCTTC	CASSPQDRSPYGYTF
TRBJ2-5	TRBV6-2/TRBV6-3	NA	NA	TGTGCCAGCAGTCGGAGGGAGACCCAGTACTTC	CASSRRETQYF
TRBJ2-5	TRBV21-1	NA	NA	TGTGCCAGCAGCAAAAACGGGACAGGGGTAGAGACCCAGTACTTC	CASSKNGTGVETQYF
TRBJ2-7	TRBV7-6	NA	NA	TGTGCCAGCAGCTTAGAACCTTTTAGCTCCTACGAGCAGTACTTC	CASSLEPFSSYEQYF
TRBJ2-2	TRBV19	NA	NA	TGTGCCAGTAGTATAGACCCAGCCCGGTATGGGGGCACCGGGGAGCTGTTTTTT	CASSIDPARYGGTGELFF
TRBJ2-7	TRBV19	NA	NA	TGTGCCAGTAGTATCCCAGGGGAGCAGTACTTC	CASSIPGEQYF
TRBJ1-4	TRBV24-1	NA	TRBD1	TGTGCCACCAGTGATTCCCGGGACAGTCTTTCAACTAATGAAAAACTGTTTTTT	CATSDSRDSLSTNEKLFF
TRBJ2-2	TRBV11-3	few	NA	TGTGCCAGCAGCTTACGGTCCGCGAACACCGGGGAGCTGTTTTTT	CASSLRSANTGELFF
TRBJ1-6	TRBV7-2	NA	NA	TGTGCCAGCAGCTTAGGGGGTGGGTCACCCCTCCACTTT	CASSLGGGSPLHF
TRBJ2-2	TRBV5-6	NA	NA	TGTGCCAGCAGCCTGGGGGCGGTGGCTATTGCCGGGGAGCTGTTTTTT	CASSLGAVAIAGELFF
TRBJ2-2	TRBV2	few	NA	TGTGCCAGCAGTGTGAAGAGGAACACCGGGGAGCTGTTTTTT	CASSVKRNTGELFF
TRBJ1-4	TRBV6-1	NA	NA	TGTGCCAGCAGTGTGCGGGCCCAGGGGTATAATGAAAAACTGTTTTTT	CASSVRAQGYNEKLFF
TRBJ2-7	TRBV10-1	few	TRBD2	TGCGCCAGCAGTGAGAGGACTAGCGCCGACGAGCAGTACTTC	CASSERTSADEQYF
TRBJ1-2	TRBV4-3	NA	NA	TGCGCCAGCAGCCAAACCTCGGACCCCTGGAGATATGGCTACACCTTC	CASSQTSDPWRYGYTF
TRBJ2-7	TRBV20-1	NA	NA	TGCAGTGCTAAGGCAGTGGACGAGCAGTACTTC	CSAKAVDEQYF
TRBJ1-1	TRBV28	once	NA	TGTGCCAGCATAGACGGGGGGAACATGAACACTGAAGCTTTCTTT	CASIDGGNMNTEAFF
TRBJ1-6	TRBV5-5	NA	TRBD1	TGTGCCAGCAGCGGGGACAGGGGGGATTCACCCCTCCACTTT	CASSGDRGDSPLHF
TRBJ1-5	TRBV28	NA	NA	TGTGCCAGCAGTTTTCGGGGGTCGGATCAGCCCCAGCATTTT	CASSFRGSDQPQHF
TRBJ1-5	TRBV28	NA	TRBD1	TGTGCCAGCAGTTTTTCGACAGGGGGATTCAATCAGCCCCAGCATTTT	CASSFSTGGFNQPQHF
TRBJ2-1	TRBV14	NA	NA	TGTGCCAGCAGCCAATTAGGACTCGGGGAGCAGTTCTTC	CASSQLGLGEQFF
TRBJ1-1	TRBV14	NA	TRBD1	TGTGCCAGCAGCCAAGATCATCAACGACAGGGATTTTGGAACACTGAAGCTTTCTTT	CASSQDHQRQGFWNTEAFF
TRBJ1-2	TRBV11-2	NA	NA	TGTGCCAGCAGCTCGGGACGGAACTATGGCTACACCTTC	CASSSGRNYGYTF
TRBJ2-3	TRBV14	once	NA	TGTGCCAGCAGCCAAGATCGGGTTCTTTACACAGATACGCAGTATTTT	CASSQDRVLYTDTQYF
TRBJ2-3	TRBV6-5	once	NA	TGTGCCAGCAGTTACTCGTTAAAGGGTCATCCGGATACGCAGTATTTT	CASSYSLKGHPDTQYF
TRBJ2-3	TRBV19	NA	TRBD2	TGTGCCAGTAGTATAGTGATTTCTGGGACTAGCGGGGGGGGGAGCACAGATACGCAGTATTTT	CASSIVISGTSGGGSTDTQYF
TRBJ2-5	TRBV11-1	NA	NA	TGTGCCAGCCTGGGAGGTCAAGAGACCCAGTACTTC	CASLGGQETQYF
TRBJ2-3	TRBV19	NA	TRBD2	TGTGCCAGTGGCGCGACTAGCGGGGGGGCGGATACGCAGTATTTT	CASGATSGGADTQYF
TRBJ1-1	TRBV6-5	NA	NA	TGTGCCAGCAGACGGCCCGCGGGGGCGACTGAAGCTTTCTTT	CASRRPAGATEAFF
TRBJ2-1	TRBV7-9	NA	TRBD2	TGTGCCAGCAGCTTCGGGACTAGCGGAGGGGTCGAGCAGTTCTTC	CASSFGTSGGVEQFF